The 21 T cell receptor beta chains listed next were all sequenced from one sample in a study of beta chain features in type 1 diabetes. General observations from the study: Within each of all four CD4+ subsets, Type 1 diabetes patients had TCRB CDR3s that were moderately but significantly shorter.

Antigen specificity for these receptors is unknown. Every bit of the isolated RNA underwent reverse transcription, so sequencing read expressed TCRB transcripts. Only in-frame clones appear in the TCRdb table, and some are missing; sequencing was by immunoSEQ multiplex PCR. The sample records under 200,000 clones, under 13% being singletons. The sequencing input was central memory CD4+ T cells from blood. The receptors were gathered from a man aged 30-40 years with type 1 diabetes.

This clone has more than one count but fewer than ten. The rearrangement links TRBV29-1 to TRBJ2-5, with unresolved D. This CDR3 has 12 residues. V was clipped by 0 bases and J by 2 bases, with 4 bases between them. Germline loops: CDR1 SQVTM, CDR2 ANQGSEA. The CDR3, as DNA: TGCAGCGTTGAAGACAGTCAAGAGACCCAGTACTTC. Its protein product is CSVEDSQETQYF.

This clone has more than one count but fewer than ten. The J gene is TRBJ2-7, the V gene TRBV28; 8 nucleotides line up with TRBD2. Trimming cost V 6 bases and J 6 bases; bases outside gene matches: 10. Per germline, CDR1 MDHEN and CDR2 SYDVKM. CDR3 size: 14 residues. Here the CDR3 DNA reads TGTGCCAGCAGCATCGACAGCCGGGGGGGCGAGCAGTACTTC. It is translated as CASSIDSRGGEQYF.

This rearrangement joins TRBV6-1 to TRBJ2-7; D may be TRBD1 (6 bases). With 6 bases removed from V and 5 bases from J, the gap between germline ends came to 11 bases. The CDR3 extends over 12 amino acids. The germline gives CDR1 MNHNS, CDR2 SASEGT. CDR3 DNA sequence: TGTGCCAGCAGATCAACAGGGAACGAGCAGTACTTC. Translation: CASRSTGNEQYF.

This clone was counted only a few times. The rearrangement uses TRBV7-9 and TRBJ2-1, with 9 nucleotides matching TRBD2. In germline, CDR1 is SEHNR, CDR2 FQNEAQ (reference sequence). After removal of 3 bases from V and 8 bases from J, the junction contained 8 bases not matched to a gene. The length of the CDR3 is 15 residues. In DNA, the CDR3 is TGTGCCAGCAGCTTGACGGCGGGGGGGATGGATGAGCAGTTCTTC. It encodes CASSLTAGGMDEQFF.

The CDR3 region has the DNA TGCAGTGCTAGTAGGGGTGACGAGCAGTACTTC. This encodes CSASRGDEQYF. This chain connects TRBV20-1 to TRBJ2-7; the D gene is possibly TRBD1 (5 bases). The germline gives CDR1 DFQATT, CDR2 SNEGSKA (reference sequence). The CDR3 consists of 11 residues. Trimming removed 3 bases from V and 5 bases from J, with 8 bases in between.

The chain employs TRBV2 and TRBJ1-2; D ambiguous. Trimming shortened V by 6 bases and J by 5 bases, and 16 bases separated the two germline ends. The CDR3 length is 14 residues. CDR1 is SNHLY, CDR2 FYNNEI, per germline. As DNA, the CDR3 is TGTGCCAGCAGATCCCAGACTAGCGATTATGGCTACACCTTC. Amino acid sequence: CASRSQTSDYGYTF. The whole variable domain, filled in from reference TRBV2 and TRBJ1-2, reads EPEVTQTPSHQVTQMGQEVILRCVPISNHLYFYWYRQILGQKVEFLVSFYNNEISEKSEIFDDQFSVERPDGSNFTLKIRSTKLEDSAMYFCASRSQTSDYGYTFGSGTRLTVV.

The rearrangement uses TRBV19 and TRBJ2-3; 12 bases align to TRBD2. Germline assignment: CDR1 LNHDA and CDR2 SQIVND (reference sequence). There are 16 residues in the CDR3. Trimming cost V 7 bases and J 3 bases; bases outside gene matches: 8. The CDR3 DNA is TGTGCCAGTAAGAGGATCGGGACTAGCGGGACAGATACGCAGTATTTT. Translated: CASKRIGTSGTDTQYF.

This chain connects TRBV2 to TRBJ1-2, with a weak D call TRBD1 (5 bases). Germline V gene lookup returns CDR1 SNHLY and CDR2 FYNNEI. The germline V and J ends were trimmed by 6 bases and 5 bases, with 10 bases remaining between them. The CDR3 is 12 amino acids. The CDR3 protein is CASSGDRYGYTF. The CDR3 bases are TGTGCCAGCAGCGGCGACAGATATGGCTACACCTTC.

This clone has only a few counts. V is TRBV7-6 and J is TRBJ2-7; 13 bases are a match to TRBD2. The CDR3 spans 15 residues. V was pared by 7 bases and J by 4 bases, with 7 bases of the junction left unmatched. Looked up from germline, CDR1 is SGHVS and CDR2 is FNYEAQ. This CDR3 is CASTRTSGSGYEQYF. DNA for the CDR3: TGTGCCAGCACCAGGACTAGCGGGAGTGGGTACGAGCAGTACTTC.

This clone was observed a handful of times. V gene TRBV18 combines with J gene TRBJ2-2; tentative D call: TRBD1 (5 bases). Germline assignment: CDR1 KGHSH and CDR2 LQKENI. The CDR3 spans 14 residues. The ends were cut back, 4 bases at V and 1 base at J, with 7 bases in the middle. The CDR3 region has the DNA TGTGCCAGCTCACTGACAGTGAACACCGGGGAGCTGTTTTTT. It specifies CASSLTVNTGELFF.

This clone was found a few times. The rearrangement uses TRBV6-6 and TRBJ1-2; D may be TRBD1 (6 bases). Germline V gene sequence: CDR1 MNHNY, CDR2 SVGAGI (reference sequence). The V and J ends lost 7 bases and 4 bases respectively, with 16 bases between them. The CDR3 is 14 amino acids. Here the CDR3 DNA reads TGTGCCAGCACCTTCGTCAGGGGTAGCTATGGCTACACCTTC. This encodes CASTFVRGSYGYTF.

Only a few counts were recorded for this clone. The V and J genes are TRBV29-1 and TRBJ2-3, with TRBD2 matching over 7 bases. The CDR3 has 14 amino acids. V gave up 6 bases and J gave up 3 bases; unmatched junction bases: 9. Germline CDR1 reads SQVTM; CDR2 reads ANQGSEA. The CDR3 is CSVAGRVGTDTQYF. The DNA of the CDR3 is TGCAGCGTGGCGGGGAGGGTTGGTACAGATACGCAGTATTTT.

CDR3 in DNA: TGTGCCAGCAGTTTACGGGGAGAGGGCACTGAAGCTTTCTTT. It encodes CASSLRGEGTEAFF. This chain joins TRBV28 and TRBJ1-1; D is undetermined. The CDR3 extends over 14 amino acids. Trimming removed 2 bases at V and 4 bases at J, with 11 bases between. Germline CDR1 MDHEN, CDR2 SYDVKM.

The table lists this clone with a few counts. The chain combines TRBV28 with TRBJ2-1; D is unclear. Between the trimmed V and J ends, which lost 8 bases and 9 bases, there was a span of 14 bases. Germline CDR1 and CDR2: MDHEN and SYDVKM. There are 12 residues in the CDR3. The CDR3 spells CASSDSNREQFF. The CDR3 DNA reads TGTGCCAGCTCCGACTCCAATCGTGAGCAGTTCTTC.

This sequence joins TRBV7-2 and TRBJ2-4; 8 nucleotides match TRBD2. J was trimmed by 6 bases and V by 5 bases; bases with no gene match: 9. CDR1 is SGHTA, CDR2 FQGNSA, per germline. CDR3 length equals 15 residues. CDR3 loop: CASSAGGLVVNIQYF. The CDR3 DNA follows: TGTGCCAGCAGCGCCGGGGGACTAGTTGTAAACATTCAGTACTTC.

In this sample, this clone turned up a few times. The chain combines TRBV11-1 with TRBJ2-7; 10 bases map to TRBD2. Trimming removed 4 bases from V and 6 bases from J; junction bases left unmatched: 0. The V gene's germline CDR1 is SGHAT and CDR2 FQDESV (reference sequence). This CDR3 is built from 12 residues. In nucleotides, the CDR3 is TGTGCCAGCAGCTGGACTAGCGGCGAGCAGTACTTC. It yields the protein CASSWTSGEQYF. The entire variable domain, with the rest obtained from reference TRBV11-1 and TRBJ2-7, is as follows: EAEVAQSPRYKITEKSQAVAFWCDPISGHATLYWYRQILGQGPELLVQFQDESVVDDSQLPKDRFSAERLKGVDSTLKIQPAELGDSAMYLCASSWTSGEQYFGPGTRLTVT.

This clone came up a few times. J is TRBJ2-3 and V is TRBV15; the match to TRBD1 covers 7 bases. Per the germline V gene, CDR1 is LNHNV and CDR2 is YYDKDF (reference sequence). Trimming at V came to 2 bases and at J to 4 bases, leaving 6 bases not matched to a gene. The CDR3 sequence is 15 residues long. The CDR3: CATSRKNRGSDTQYF. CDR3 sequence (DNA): TGTGCCACCAGCAGAAAAAACAGGGGTTCAGATACGCAGTATTTT.

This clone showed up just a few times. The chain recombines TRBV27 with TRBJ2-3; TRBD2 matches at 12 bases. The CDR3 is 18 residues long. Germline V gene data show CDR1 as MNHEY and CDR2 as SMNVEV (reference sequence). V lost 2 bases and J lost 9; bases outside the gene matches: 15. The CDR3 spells CASSLHVTTGTSGRTQYF. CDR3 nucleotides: TGTGCCAGCAGTTTACACGTTACTACCGGGACTAGCGGGCGAACGCAGTATTTT.

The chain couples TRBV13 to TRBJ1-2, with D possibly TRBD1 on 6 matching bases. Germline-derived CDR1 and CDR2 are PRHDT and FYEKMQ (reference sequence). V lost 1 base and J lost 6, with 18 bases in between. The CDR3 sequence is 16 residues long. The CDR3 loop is CASSLAGQKEVDGYTF. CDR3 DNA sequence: TGTGCCAGCAGCTTAGCAGGACAGAAGGAGGTTGATGGCTACACCTTC.

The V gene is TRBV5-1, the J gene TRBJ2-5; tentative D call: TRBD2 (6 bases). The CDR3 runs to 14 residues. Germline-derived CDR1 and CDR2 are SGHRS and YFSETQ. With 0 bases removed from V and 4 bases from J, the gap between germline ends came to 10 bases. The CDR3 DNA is TGCGCCAGCAGCTTGGTTGAGACTAGAGAGACCCAGTACTTC. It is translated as CASSLVETRETQYF.

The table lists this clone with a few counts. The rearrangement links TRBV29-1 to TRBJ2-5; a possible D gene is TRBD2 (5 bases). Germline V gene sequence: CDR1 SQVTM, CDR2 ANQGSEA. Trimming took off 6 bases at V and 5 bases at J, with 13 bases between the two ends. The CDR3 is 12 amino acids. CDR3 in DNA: TGCAGCGTCGAACGGACGGGGGAGACCCAGTACTTC. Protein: CSVERTGETQYF. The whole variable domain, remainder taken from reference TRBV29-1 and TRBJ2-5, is SAVISQKPSRDICQRGTSLTIQCQVDSQVTMMFWYRQQPGQSLTLIATANQGSEATYESGFVIDKFPISRPNLTFSTLTVSNMSPEDSSIYLCSVERTGETQYFGPGTRLLVL.